Below, 5 T cell receptor beta chains from the same sample are listed, as sequenced in a study of T cells in Graves' hyperthyroidism and ophthalmopathy. Amplification yielded TCR beta CDR3 regions, with RNA transcripts as the source. When the TCR CDR3 underwent first-round RT-PCR, the HTBI primer set was used. TCRdb recomputed calls from the multiplex PCR reads with MiXCR, one row per CDR3 protein. Of around 300,000 distinct CDR3 sequences listed, 11% to 15% are singletons. The sample comprised blood. These receptor sequences come from a woman in her 30s with Graves' hyperthyroidism.

The chain joins TRBV9 to TRBJ2-1, with 9 bases fitting TRBD2. Germline V gives CDR1 SGDLS, CDR2 YYNGEE. The CDR3 runs 15 residues. V shed 0 bases, J shed 7 bases, and the junction held 5 bases outside the gene matches. CDR3 residues: CASSVGDGLANEQFF. The DNA for the CDR3 is TGTGCCAGCAGCGTAGGAGATGGACTAGCGAATGAGCAGTTCTTC.

A few counts support this clonotype. This may be a read error, as it is one base from a much larger clone. The rearrangement uses TRBV7-8 and TRBJ1-1; D not resolved. This CDR3 comprises 15 residues. The V and J ends lost 2 bases and 5 bases respectively, with 15 bases between them. Germline V gene sequence: CDR1 SGHVS, CDR2 FQNEAQ. The CDR3 region has the DNA TGTGCCAGCAGCTTAATCGGGTCTGAGAGGACTGAAGCTTTCTTT. Its protein product is CASSLIGSERTEAFF.

A word on this clonotype: Its ends do not fully match the called genes, so a read error is possible. V is TRBV27 and J is TRBJ2-1; tentatively, D is TRBD1 or TRBD2 (5 bases each). Germline V CDR1 and CDR2: MNHEY, SMNVEV (reference sequence). CDR3 length: 14 amino acids. The CDR3 is CASTLMGDHNEQSF. Written as DNA, the CDR3 is TGTGCCAGCACATTGATGGGGGATCACAATGAGCAGTCCTTC.

This rearrangement joins TRBV29-1 to TRBJ1-4; weak D call: TRBD1 (6 bases). The CDR3 length is 12 residues. Germline values: CDR1 SQVTM, CDR2 ANQGSEA. The V and J ends lost 8 bases and 3 bases respectively, with 10 bases between them. The CDR3 sequence: CSFRQANEKLFF. CDR3 DNA sequence: TGCAGCTTCCGACAGGCTAATGAAAAACTGTTTTTT.

Here the CDR3 reads CASSGWIGINEQFF. CDR3 nucleotides: TGTGCCAGTAGTGGGTGGATCGGCATCAATGAGCAGTTCTTC. The chain has TRBV19 and TRBJ2-1; no definite D call. The CDR3 is 14 residues long. V lost 5 bases and J 6 bases, leaving 14 bases between the germline ends. From germline, CDR1 is LNHDA and CDR2 SQIVND (reference sequence).